This TCR beta chain comes out of a study of cytomegalovirus exposure and HLA in healthy donors. Study observations and caveats: Roughly uniform sequencing depth across donors was assumed, possibly incorrectly. Several of the most significant clusters appeared linked to common viral pathogens, based on a later analysis. In an earlier analysis, productive rearrangement rates for most beta V segments clustered near 90% or 30%.

As to this clone: The antigen is unknown.

Primers included in the PCR were 60 Vbeta and 13 Jbeta primers. Generated by immunoSEQ multiplex PCR, the TCRdb table keeps only in-frame clones and is missing some. The sample lists fewer than 55,000 clones; about two thirds were seen once. Germline CDR1 SGDLS, CDR2 YYNGEE. With V trimmed by 4 bases and J by 2 bases, 11 bases remained unmatched. The CDR3 covers 16 residues. The origin of this receptor is a man between 60 and 70 years old in good health and CMV-seropositive. Specimen: PBMCs. V gene TRBV9 combines with J gene TRBJ2-7, with 8 bases aligning to TRBD2. The CDR3 DNA reads as TGTGCCAGCAGCCCAAGAGGCACTAGCGGACCCTACGAGCAGTACTTC. Amino acid sequence: CASSPRGTSGPYEQYF. The full variable domain, completed using reference TRBV9 and TRBJ2-7, is DSGVTQTPKHLITATGQRVTLRCSPRSGDLSVYWYQQSLDQGLQFLIQYYNGEERAKGNILERFSAQQFPDLHSELNLSSLELGDSALYFCASSPRGTSGPYEQYFGPGTRLTVT.